This TCR beta chain was identified in a study of shared T cell receptors in the human thymus. This CDR3 contains 18 residues. J gave up 0 bases and V 3 bases, and 7 bases lay outside the gene matches. Germline assignment: CDR1 MDHEN and CDR2 SYDVKM. Profiled with immunoSEQ multiplex PCR; TCRdb holds only in-frame clones, not every one. Among over 350,000 clones listed, around 93% were seen once. The chain carries TRBV28 and TRBJ2-6; 8 bases line up with TRBD1. Sequencing used thymocytes. This clonotype originated in a human donor. CDR3 residues: CASSLGQVLLSGANVLTF. For the CDR3, the DNA is TGTGCCAGCAGTTTGGGACAGGTCCTACTCTCTGGGGCCAACGTCCTGACTTTC.